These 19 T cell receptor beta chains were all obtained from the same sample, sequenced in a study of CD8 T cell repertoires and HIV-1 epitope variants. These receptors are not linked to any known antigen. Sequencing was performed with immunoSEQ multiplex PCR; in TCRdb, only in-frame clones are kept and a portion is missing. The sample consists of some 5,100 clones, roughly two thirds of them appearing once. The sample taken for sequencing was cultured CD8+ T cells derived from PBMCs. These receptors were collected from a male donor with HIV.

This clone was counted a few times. This CDR3 is CASSAGAGWNEQFF. The DNA of the CDR3 is TGTGCCAGCAGCGCCGGAGCGGGGTGGAATGAGCAGTTCTTC. The rearrangement links TRBV9 to TRBJ2-1, with 7 nucleotides matching TRBD2. CDR1 is SGDLS, CDR2 YYNGEE, per germline. There are 14 residues in the CDR3. The trim removed 3 bases at V and 7 bases at J, leaving 7 bases unmatched.

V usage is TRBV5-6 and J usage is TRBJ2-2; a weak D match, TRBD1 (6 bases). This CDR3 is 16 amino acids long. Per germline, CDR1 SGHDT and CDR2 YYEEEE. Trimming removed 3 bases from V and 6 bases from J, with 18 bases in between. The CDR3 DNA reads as TGTGCCAGCAGCTCTGGGCAGGGGATCTTTCCCGGGGAGCTGTTTTTT. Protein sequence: CASSSGQGIFPGELFF.

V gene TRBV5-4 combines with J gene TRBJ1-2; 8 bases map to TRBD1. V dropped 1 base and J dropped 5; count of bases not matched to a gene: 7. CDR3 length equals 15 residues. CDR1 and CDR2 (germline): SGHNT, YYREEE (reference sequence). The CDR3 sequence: CASSLSDRGVYGYTF. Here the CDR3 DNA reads TGTGCCAGCAGCTTGAGTGACAGGGGCGTTTATGGCTACACCTTC.

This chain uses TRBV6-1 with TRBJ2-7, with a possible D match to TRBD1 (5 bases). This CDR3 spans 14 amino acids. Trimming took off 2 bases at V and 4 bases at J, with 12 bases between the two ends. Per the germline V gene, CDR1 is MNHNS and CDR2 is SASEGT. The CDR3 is CASSELPDTYEQYF. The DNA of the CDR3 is TGTGCCAGCAGTGAACTTCCGGACACATACGAGCAGTACTTC.

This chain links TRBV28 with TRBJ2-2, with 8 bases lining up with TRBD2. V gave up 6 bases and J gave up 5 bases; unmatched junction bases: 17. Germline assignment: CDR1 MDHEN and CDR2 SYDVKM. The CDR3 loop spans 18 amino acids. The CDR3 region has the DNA TGTGCCAGCAGCACCCCCTGGCCTGGGGAGCGGGGGACCGGGGAGCTGTTTTTT. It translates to CASSTPWPGERGTGELFF.

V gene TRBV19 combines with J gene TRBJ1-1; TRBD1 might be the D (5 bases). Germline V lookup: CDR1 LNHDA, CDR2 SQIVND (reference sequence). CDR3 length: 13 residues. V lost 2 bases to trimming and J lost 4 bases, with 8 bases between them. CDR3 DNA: TGTGCCAGTAGTATACCGGGGGTCACTGAAGCTTTCTTT. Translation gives CASSIPGVTEAFF.

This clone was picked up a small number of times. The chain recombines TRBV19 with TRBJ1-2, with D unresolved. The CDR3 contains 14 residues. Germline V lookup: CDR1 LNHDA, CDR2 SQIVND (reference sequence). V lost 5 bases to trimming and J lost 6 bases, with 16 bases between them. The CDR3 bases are TGTGCCAGTAGTGCTACCGGGTCCCCTAATGGCTACACCTTC. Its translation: CASSATGSPNGYTF.

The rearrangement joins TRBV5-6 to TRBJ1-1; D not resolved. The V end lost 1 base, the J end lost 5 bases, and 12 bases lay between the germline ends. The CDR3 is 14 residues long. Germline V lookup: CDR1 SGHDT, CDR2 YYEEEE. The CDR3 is CASSLMGISTEAFF. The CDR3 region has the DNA TGTGCCAGCAGCTTGATGGGGATTAGTACTGAAGCTTTCTTT. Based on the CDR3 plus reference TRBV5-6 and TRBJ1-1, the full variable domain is DAGVTQSPTHLIKTRGQQVTLRCSPKSGHDTVSWYQQALGQGPQFIFQYYEEEERQRGNFPDRFSGHQFPNYSSELNVNALLLGDSALYLCASSLMGISTEAFFGQGTRLTVV.

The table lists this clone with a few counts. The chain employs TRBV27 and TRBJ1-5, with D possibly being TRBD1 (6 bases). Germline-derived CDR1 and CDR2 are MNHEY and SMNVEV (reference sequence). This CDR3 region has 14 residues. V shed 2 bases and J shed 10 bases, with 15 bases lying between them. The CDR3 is CASSLRGSGNPQHF. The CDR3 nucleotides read TGTGCCAGCAGTTTAAGGGGGTCGGGGAACCCCCAGCATTTT.

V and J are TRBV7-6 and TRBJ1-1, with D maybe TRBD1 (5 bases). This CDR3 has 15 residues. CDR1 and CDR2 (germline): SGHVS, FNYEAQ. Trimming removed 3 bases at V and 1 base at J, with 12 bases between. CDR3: CASSFRVGANTEAFF. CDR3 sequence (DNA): TGTGCCAGCAGCTTCAGGGTAGGGGCGAACACTGAAGCTTTCTTT. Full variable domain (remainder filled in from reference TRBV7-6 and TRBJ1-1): GAGVSQSPRYKVTKRGQDVALRCDPISGHVSLYWYRQALGQGPEFLTYFNYEAQQDKSGLPNDRFSAERPEGSISTLTIQRTEQRDSAMYRCASSFRVGANTEAFFGQGTRLTVV.

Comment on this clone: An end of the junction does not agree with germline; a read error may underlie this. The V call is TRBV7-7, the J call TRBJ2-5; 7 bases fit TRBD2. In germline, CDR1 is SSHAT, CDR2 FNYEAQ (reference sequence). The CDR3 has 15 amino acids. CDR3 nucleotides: TGTGCTAGCAGCTTAACGGTGGCGGGAGAAGAGACCCAGTACTTC. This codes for CASSLTVAGEETQYF. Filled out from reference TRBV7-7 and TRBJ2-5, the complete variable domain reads GAGVSQSPRYKVTKRGQDVTLRCDPISSHATLYWYQQALGQGPEFLTYFNYEAQPDKSGLPSDRFSAERPEGSISTLTIQRTEQRDSAMYRCASSLTVAGEETQYFGPGTRLLVL.

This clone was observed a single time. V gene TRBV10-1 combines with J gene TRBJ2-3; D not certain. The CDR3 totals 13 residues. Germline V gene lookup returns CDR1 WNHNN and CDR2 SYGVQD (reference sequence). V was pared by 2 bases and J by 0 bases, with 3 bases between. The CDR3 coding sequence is TGCGCCAGCAGTGAGACTAGCACAGATACGCAGTATTTT. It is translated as CASSETSTDTQYF.

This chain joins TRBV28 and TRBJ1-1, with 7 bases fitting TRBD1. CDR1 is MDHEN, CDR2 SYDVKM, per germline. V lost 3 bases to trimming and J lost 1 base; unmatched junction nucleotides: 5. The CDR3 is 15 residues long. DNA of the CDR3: TGTGCCAGCAGTTTCGACAGGGTCTGGAACACTGAAGCTTTCTTT. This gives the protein CASSFDRVWNTEAFF.

The CDR3 loop is CASSATPGGEQYF. In DNA, the CDR3 is TGTGCCAGCAGTGCTACCCCCGGGGGTGAGCAGTACTTC. This chain links TRBV11-3 with TRBJ2-7; a possible D gene is TRBD2 (6 bases). Germline V gene sequence: CDR1 SGHNT, CDR2 YENEEA. This CDR3 is 13 amino acids long. The V gene lost 6 bases and the J gene lost 7 bases, with 16 bases spanning the gap.

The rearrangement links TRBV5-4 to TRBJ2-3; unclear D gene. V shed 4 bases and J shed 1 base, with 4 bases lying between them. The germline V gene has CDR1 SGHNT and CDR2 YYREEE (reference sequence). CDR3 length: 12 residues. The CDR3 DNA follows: TGTGCCAGCAGCCGCCGCACAGATACGCAGTATTTT. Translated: CASSRRTDTQYF.

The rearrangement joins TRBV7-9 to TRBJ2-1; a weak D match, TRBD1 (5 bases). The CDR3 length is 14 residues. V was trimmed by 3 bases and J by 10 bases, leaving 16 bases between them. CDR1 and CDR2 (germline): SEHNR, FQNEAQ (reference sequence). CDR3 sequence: CASSLGVGAREQFF. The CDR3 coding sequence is TGTGCCAGCAGCTTGGGTGTAGGGGCTCGAGAGCAGTTCTTC.

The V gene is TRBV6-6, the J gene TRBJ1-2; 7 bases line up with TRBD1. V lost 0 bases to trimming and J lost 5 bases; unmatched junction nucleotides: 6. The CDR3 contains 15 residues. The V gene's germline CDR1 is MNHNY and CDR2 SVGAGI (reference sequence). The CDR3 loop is CASSYSAGGAYGYTF. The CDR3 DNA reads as TGTGCCAGCAGTTACTCGGCAGGGGGGGCTTATGGCTACACCTTC.

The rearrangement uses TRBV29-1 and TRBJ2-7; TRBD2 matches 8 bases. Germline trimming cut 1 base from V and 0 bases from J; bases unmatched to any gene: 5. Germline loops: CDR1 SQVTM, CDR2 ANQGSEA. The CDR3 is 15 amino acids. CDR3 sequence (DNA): TGCAGCGTTGAAGTTGTGGGGACTAGCTCCTACGAGCAGTACTTC. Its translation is CSVEVVGTSSYEQYF.

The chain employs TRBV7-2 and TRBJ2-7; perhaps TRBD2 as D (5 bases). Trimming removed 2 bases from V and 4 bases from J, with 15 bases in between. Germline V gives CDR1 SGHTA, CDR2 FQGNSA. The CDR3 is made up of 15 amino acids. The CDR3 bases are TGTGCCAGCAGCTTACACAGCGGAGGATTGTACGAGCAGTACTTC. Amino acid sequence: CASSLHSGGLYEQYF.